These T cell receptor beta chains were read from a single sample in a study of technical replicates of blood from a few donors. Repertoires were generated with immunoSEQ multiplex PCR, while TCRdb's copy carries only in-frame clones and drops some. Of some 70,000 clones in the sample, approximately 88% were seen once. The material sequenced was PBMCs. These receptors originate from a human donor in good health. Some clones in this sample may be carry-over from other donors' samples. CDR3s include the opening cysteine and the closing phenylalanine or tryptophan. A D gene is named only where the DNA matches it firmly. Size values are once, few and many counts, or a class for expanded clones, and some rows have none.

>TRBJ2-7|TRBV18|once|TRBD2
CASSTGLAGPYEQYF
TGTGCCAGCTCAACGGGACTAGCGGGTCCTTACGAGCAGTACTTC
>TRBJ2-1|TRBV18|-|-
CASSPNRNEQFF
TGTGCCAGCTCACCAAACAGAAATGAGCAGTTCTTC
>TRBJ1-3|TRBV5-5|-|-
CASSGGDSGNTIYF
TGTGCCAGCAGCGGAGGGGACTCTGGAAACACCATATATTTT
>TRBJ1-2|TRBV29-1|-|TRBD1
CSVGRDRGYGYTF
TGCAGCGTCGGAAGGGACAGGGGATATGGCTACACCTTC
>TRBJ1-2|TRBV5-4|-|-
CASSLAGSHGYTF
TGTGCCAGCAGCTTGGCAGGGTCCCATGGCTACACCTTC
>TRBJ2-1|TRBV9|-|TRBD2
CASSPRTSEHEQFF
TGTGCCAGCAGCCCCCGGACTAGCGAACATGAGCAGTTCTTC
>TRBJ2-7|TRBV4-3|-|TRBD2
CASSLELAGGHEQYF
TGCGCCAGCAGCCTAGAACTAGCGGGAGGCCACGAGCAGTACTTC
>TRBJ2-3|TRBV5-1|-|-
CASSLGYRVPDTQYF
TGCGCCAGCAGCTTGGGCTACAGGGTTCCAGATACGCAGTATTTT
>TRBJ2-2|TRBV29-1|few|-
CSALSGVNTGELFF
TGCAGCGCCCTCTCCGGGGTTAACACCGGGGAGCTGTTTTTT
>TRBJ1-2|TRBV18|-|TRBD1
CASSVDRGDGYTF
TGTGCCAGCTCCGTGGACAGGGGTGATGGCTACACCTTC
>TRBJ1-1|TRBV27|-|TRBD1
CASTRTGRNTEAFF
TGTGCCAGCACCCGGACAGGGAGGAACACTGAAGCTTTCTTT
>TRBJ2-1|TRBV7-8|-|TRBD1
CASSPPEDRGLLSSYNEQFF
TGTGCCAGCAGCCCCCCGGAGGACAGGGGGCTCCTGAGCTCCTACAATGAGCAGTTCTTC
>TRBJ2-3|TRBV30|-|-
CAWSFGERYTDTQYF
TGTGCCTGGAGCTTTGGGGAGAGATACACAGATACGCAGTATTTT
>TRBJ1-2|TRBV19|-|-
CASSIDIRQASYTF
TGTGCCAGTAGTATAGATATCCGACAGGCGAGCTACACCTTC
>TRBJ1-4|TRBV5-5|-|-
CASSLHGTATNEKLFF
TGTGCCAGCAGCTTGCATGGGACTGCAACTAATGAAAAACTGTTTTTT
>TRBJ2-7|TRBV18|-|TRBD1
CASSPLTGGSYEQYF
TGTGCCAGCTCACCACTAACAGGGGGATCCTACGAGCAGTACTTC
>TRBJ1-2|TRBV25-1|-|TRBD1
CASRSQGAGGYGYTF
TGTGCCAGCAGATCACAGGGGGCGGGTGGCTATGGCTACACCTTC
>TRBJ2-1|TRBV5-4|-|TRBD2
CASSSLSGGGYNEQFF
TGTGCCAGCAGCTCGCTTTCTGGCGGGGGTTACAATGAGCAGTTCTTC
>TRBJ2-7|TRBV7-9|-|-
CASSLFGQDSYEQYF
TGTGCCAGCAGCTTATTTGGGCAGGACTCCTACGAGCAGTACTTC
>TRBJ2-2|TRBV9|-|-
CASSGSSNTGELFF
TGTGCCAGCAGCGGCTCTAGTAACACCGGGGAGCTGTTTTTT
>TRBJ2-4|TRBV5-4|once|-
CASSTGGGSAKNIQYF
TGTGCCAGCAGCACGGGTGGGGGGTCAGCCAAAAACATTCAGTACTTC
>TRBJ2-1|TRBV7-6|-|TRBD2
CASSLALTSGRQSSYNEQFF
TGTGCCAGCAGCTTAGCCTTGACTAGCGGGAGGCAAAGCTCCTACAATGAGCAGTTCTTC
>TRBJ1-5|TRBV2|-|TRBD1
CASRGTGNQPQHF
TGTGCCAGCAGGGGGACAGGGAATCAGCCCCAGCATTTT
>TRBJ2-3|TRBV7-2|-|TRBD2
CASSSGGSDTQYF
TGTGCCAGCAGCTCCGGGGGGTCTGATACGCAGTATTTT
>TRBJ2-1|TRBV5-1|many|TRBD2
CASSSAGGYNEQFF
TGCGCCAGCAGCTCAGCGGGGGGGTACAATGAGCAGTTCTTC
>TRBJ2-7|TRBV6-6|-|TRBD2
CASSYPGGQGEQYF
TGTGCCAGCAGTTACCCGGGAGGTCAGGGCGAGCAGTACTTC
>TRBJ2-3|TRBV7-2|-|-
CASSLWQDTQYF
TGTGCCAGCAGCTTATGGCAGGATACGCAGTATTTT
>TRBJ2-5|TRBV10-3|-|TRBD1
CAISSGTGAQETQYF
TGTGCCATCAGTTCCGGGACAGGGGCCCAAGAGACCCAGTACTTC
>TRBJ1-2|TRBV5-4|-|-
CASSLMGAGGYTF
TGTGCCAGCAGCTTGATGGGGGCGGGTGGCTACACCTTC
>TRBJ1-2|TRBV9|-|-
CASSDREGPNYGYTF
TGTGCCAGCAGCGATCGGGAGGGACCAAACTATGGCTACACCTTC
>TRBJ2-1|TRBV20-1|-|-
CSARDADEQFF
TGCAGTGCTAGAGATGCGGATGAGCAGTTCTTC
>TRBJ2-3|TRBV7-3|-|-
CASSLTDGGGTDTQYF
TGTGCCAGCAGCTTAACGGATGGCGGGGGCACAGATACGCAGTATTTT
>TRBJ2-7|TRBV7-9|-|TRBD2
CASSLGGWRGSSYEQYF
TGTGCCAGCAGCTTAGGTGGGTGGCGGGGGAGCTCCTACGAGCAGTACTTC
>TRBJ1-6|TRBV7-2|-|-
CASSLLGSGSQNNSPLHF
TGTGCCAGCAGCTTATTGGGCTCGGGGAGCCAGAATAATTCACCCCTCCACTTT
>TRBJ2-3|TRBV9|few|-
CASSSSGGGPDTQYF
TGTGCCAGCAGCTCCTCTGGGGGGGGCCCAGATACGCAGTATTTT
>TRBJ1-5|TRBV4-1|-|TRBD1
CASSRWDRAHQPQHF
TGCGCCAGCAGCCGCTGGGACAGGGCCCATCAGCCCCAGCATTTT
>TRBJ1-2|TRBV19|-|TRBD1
CASGLEGAHNYGYTF
TGTGCCAGTGGTCTCGAGGGGGCGCATAACTATGGCTACACCTTC
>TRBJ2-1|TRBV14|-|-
CASSLHQGRNSAEQFF
TGTGCCAGCAGCCTCCATCAGGGTCGAAATTCGGCTGAGCAGTTCTTC
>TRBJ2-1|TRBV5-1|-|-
CASSLGQGGGEQFF
TGCGCCAGCAGCTTGGGGCAGGGAGGGGGTGAGCAGTTCTTC
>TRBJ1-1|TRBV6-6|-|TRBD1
CASPPNRGDTEAFF
TGTGCCAGCCCACCAAACAGGGGCGACACTGAAGCTTTCTTT
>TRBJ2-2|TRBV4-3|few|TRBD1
CASSQTNYRGWNTGELFF
TGCGCCAGCAGCCAAACAAATTACAGGGGGTGGAACACCGGGGAGCTGTTTTTT
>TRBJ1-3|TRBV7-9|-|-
CASSLDLAAGGNTIYF
TGTGCCAGCAGCTTAGATCTGGCGGCCGGTGGAAACACCATATATTTT
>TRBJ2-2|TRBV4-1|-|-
CASSQDGGMPRGELFF
TGCGCCAGCAGCCAAGATGGAGGGATGCCGAGGGGGGAGCTGTTTTTT
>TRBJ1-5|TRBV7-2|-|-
CASSPEQGLPQHF
TGTGCCAGCAGCCCGGAACAGGGTCTGCCCCAGCATTTT
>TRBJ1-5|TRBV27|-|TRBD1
CASSLQGDQPQHF
TGTGCCAGCAGTCTCCAGGGGGATCAGCCCCAGCATTTT
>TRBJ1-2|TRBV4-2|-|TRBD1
CASSRSGTGNYGYTF
TGTGCCAGCAGCCGATCCGGGACAGGTAACTATGGCTACACCTTC
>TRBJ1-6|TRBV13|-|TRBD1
CASSNGQGGGNSPLHF
TGTGCCAGCAGTAACGGACAGGGAGGAGGTAATTCACCCCTCCACTTT
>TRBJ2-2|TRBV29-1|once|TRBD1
CSVVQGIGELFF
TGCAGCGTAGTACAGGGGATCGGGGAGCTGTTTTTT
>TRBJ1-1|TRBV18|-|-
CASSPGQGGNTEAFF
TGTGCCAGCTCACCTGGTCAGGGAGGGAACACTGAAGCTTTCTTT
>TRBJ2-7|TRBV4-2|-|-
CASSPQMGLGYEQYF
TGTGCCAGCAGCCCTCAGATGGGGCTGGGCTACGAGCAGTACTTC
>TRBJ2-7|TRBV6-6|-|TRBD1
CASVGPPGQPYEQYF
TGTGCCAGCGTCGGACCACCGGGACAGCCCTACGAGCAGTACTTC
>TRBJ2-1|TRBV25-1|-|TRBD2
CASSDWASGRNEQFF
TGTGCCAGCAGTGATTGGGCTAGCGGGAGAAATGAGCAGTTCTTC